This TCR beta chain was identified in a study of human T cells and chemical hapten exposure. Time point here: pre-sensitization, week 0. Treatment described: therapeutic diphenylcyclopropenone sensitization with weekly scalp DPC. This clonotype was counted many times. TCRdb reprocessed the RACE reads via MiXCR and lists one record per CDR3 protein. The sample comprises approximately 260,000 distinct CDR3 sequences, 7.5% to 9% of which are singletons, and around 2.5% rests with the top ten. This sequence originates from a woman aged 40 to 50 with alopecia areata. Some clones in this sample may be carry-over from other donors' samples. This specimen consisted of whole blood, obtained in connection with sensitization to the hapten diphenylcyclopropenone (DPC).

The CDR3 reads CSARDQLQEPRTEAFF. The CDR3 DNA reads as TGCAGTGCTAGAGATCAACTACAGGAGCCCCGTACTGAAGCTTTCTTT. The chain combines TRBV20-1 with TRBJ1-1; tentative D call: TRBD1 (5 bases). This CDR3 has 16 amino acids. V lost 0 bases to trimming and J lost 5 bases, with 19 bases between them. Germline CDR1 and CDR2: DFQATT and SNEGSKA (reference sequence).